Listed here is a single TCR beta chain. Trimming removed 8 bases from V and 6 bases from J; junction bases left unmatched: 17. This CDR3 is 16 amino acids long. CDR1 and CDR2 (germline): SQVTM, ANQGSEA. This sample is drawn from a study of blood T cell repertoires in COVID-19. Overall study context: Sites in the United States, Italy and Spain provided acute and convalescent COVID-19 samples. Sources were T cells, B-cell-depleted T cells, or PBMCs; the material itself was cDNA or gDNA.

Per the authors' pipeline: It was from reference gene primer amplification that nucleated cell counts were estimated. Assay used: immunoSEQ multiplex PCR; TCRdb lists only in-frame clones, some missing. The V and J calls and clone size are taken from that table; D and trimming were inferred from the DNA. The sample holds approximately 27,000 clones; 88% are singletons and the top ten take roughly 15%. Input material: peripheral blood. V and J are TRBV29-1 and TRBJ1-1, with 11 bases aligning to TRBD1. This sequence was found in a man aged 65 to 85 with acute or convalescent COVID-19. The CDR3 coding sequence is TGCAGCATAAACTTATGGGACAGGGGGAGCAGTGCTGAAGCTTTCTTT. It codes for CSINLWDRGSSAEAFF.